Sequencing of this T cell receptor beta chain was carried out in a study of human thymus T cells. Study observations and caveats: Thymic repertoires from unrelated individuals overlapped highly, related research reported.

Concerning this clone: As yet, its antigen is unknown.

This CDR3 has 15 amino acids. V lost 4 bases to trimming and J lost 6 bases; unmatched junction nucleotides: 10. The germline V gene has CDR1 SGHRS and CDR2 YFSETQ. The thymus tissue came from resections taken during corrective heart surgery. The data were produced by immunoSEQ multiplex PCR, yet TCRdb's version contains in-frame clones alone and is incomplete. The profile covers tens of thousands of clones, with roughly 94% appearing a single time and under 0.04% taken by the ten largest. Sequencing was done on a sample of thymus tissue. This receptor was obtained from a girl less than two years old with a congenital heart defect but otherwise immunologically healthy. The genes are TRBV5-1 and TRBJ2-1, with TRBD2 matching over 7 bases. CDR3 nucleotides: TGCGCCAGCAGCGGCCTCTTAGCGGGTCCCAATGAGCAGTTCTTC. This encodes CASSGLLAGPNEQFF.